These T cell receptor beta chains were read from a single sample in a study of shared clonotypes between healthy human individuals. Sequencing used immunoSEQ multiplex PCR; TCRdb keeps in-frame clones, though not all of them. The sample has around 550,000 clones; approximately 95% are singletons. Source material: naive CD4+ T cells sorted from blood. These receptors were taken from a woman aged 25 to 39 in good health. CDR3s include the opening cysteine and the closing phenylalanine or tryptophan. Fields, in order: J gene, clone size, D gene, V gene, CDR3 protein, CDR3 DNA. D genes are given only for firm matches. Clone size, where shown, is once, few, many, or a class for clones that have expanded.

TRBJ2-5 once NA TRBV11-2 CASSLGVEGTQYF TGTGCCAGCAGCTTGGGGGTGGAAGGGACCCAGTACTTC
TRBJ2-6 NA TRBD1 TRBV28 CASGLDRAGANVLTF TGTGCCAGCGGACTGGACAGGGCTGGGGCCAACGTCCTGACTTTC
TRBJ1-6 once NA TRBV11-2 CASSPDDRLGSPLHF TGTGCCAGCAGCCCAGACGACAGGTTAGGATCACCCCTCCACTTT
TRBJ2-2 NA NA TRBV19 CASSGLANTGELFF TGTGCCAGTAGCGGACTCGCGAACACCGGGGAGCTGTTTTTT
TRBJ2-7 NA NA TRBV6-5 CASSYGFSPTYEQYF TGTGCCAGCAGTTACGGTTTTAGCCCAACCTACGAGCAGTACTTC
TRBJ1-1 once NA TRBV7-9 CASTGAGTEAFF TGTGCCAGCACCGGAGCCGGCACTGAAGCTTTCTTT
TRBJ2-7 NA NA TRBV27 CASSLNWGEQYF TGTGCCAGCAGCCTGAACTGGGGCGAGCAGTACTTC
TRBJ1-5 NA NA TRBV4-1 CASSLGSPGGPQHF TGCGCCAGCAGCCTCGGGTCTCCTGGGGGGCCCCAGCATTTT
TRBJ1-4 NA NA TRBV5-8 CASSPTYATNEKLFF TGTGCCAGCAGCCCAACCTACGCAACTAATGAAAAACTGTTTTTT
TRBJ2-3 NA TRBD1 TRBV6-1 CASSWDRSSTDTQYF TGTGCCAGCAGTTGGGACAGGTCTAGCACAGATACGCAGTATTTT
TRBJ2-5 NA NA TRBV18 CASSPRGRKETQYF TGTGCCAGCTCACCAAGGGGACGCAAAGAGACCCAGTACTTC
TRBJ2-7 once NA TRBV11-2 CASSFQATVISYEQYF TGTGCCAGCAGCTTTCAAGCGACCGTTATTTCCTACGAGCAGTACTTC
TRBJ1-5 NA NA TRBV19 CASSSTGTVNQPQHF TGTGCCAGTAGTTCCACCGGGACCGTCAATCAGCCCCAGCATTTT
TRBJ1-3 NA NA TRBV29-1 CSVEDLSGAGNTIYF TGCAGCGTTGAAGATCTTTCAGGGGCTGGAAACACCATATATTTT
TRBJ2-7 NA NA TRBV28 CASTQDLYEQYF TGTGCCAGCACACAGGATCTCTACGAGCAGTACTTC
TRBJ1-1 NA NA TRBV10-1 CASRPGTNTEAFF TGCGCAAGTCGGCCCGGGACCAACACTGAAGCTTTCTTT
TRBJ2-7 NA TRBD1 TRBV5-6 CASRNRGHGIEQYF TGTGCCAGCAGAAACAGGGGTCATGGGATCGAGCAGTACTTC
TRBJ2-1 once TRBD2 TRBV19 CASSIASGRVKEQFF TGTGCCAGTAGTATTGCTAGCGGGAGGGTGAAGGAGCAGTTCTTC
TRBJ2-1 NA TRBD2 TRBV4-1 CASSALAGTYNEQFF TGCGCCAGCAGCGCCCTAGCGGGAACCTACAATGAGCAGTTCTTC
TRBJ1-2 once NA TRBV28 CASRSGGRYGYTF TGTGCCAGCAGATCCGGGGGCCGATATGGCTACACCTTC
TRBJ2-7 NA NA TRBV2 CASTEQGPGSYEQYF TGTGCCAGCACTGAGCAGGGACCGGGATCCTACGAGCAGTACTTC
TRBJ2-7 NA NA TRBV7-2 CAGTFSSYEQYF TGTGCCGGGACATTCAGCTCCTACGAGCAGTACTTC
TRBJ1-1 NA NA TRBV19 CASSLRTLLNTEAFF TGTGCCAGTAGTCTCCGGACCCTATTGAACACTGAAGCTTTCTTT
TRBJ1-1 NA TRBD1 TRBV10-3 CAISVGQGNTEAFF TGTGCCATCAGTGTAGGACAGGGTAACACTGAAGCTTTCTTT
TRBJ2-6 NA NA TRBV15 CATSSLRSSGANVLTF TGTGCCACCAGCAGTTTGCGGAGCTCTGGGGCCAACGTCCTGACTTTC
TRBJ2-2 once NA TRBV30 CAWKPGQLTGELFF TGTGCCTGGAAACCAGGACAGCTAACCGGGGAGCTGTTTTTT
TRBJ1-1 once NA TRBV5-4 CASSGILTEAFF TGTGCCAGCAGCGGAATCCTCACTGAAGCTTTCTTT
TRBJ1-1 NA NA TRBV7-2 CASSAGTVNTEAFF TGTGCCAGCAGCGCCGGGACGGTGAACACTGAAGCTTTCTTT
TRBJ2-1 NA NA TRBV19 CASSIAGDSYNEQFF TGTGCCAGTAGTATAGCGGGAGACTCCTACAATGAGCAGTTCTTC
TRBJ2-1 NA NA TRBV5-1 CASTNWWGGTHNEQFF TGCGCCAGCACCAATTGGTGGGGGGGCACGCACAATGAGCAGTTCTTC
TRBJ1-4 NA NA TRBV7-9 CASSLFGGVATNEKLFF TGTGCCAGCAGCTTATTTGGGGGTGTGGCGACTAATGAAAAACTGTTTTTT
TRBJ1-5 NA NA TRBV2 CASSEAGAGNNQPQHF TGTGCCAGCAGTGAAGCCGGGGCGGGGAACAATCAGCCCCAGCATTTT
TRBJ1-1 NA NA TRBV4-1 CASSQPGSRGAFF TGCGCCAGCAGCCAACCCGGATCGAGGGGAGCTTTCTTT
TRBJ2-7 NA NA TRBV4-1 CASSQGGVLFGESSYEQYF TGCGCCAGCAGCCAAGGGGGCGTGCTCTTCGGTGAGAGCTCCTACGAGCAGTACTTC
TRBJ2-6 NA TRBD2 TRBV18 CASSPGLAGSSGANVLTF TGTGCCAGCTCACCCGGACTAGCGGGATCGTCTGGGGCCAACGTCCTGACTTTC
TRBJ2-1 NA NA TRBV21-1 CASSALSSDEQFF TGTGCCAGCAGCGCCCTTAGTAGTGATGAGCAGTTCTTC
TRBJ2-7 NA TRBD2 TRBV5-1 CASSLAGVVGRAAPLEQYF TGCGCCAGCAGCTTGGCCGGGGTAGTCGGGAGGGCCGCCCCGCTCGAGCAGTACTTC
TRBJ1-2 once NA TRBV27 CASSLGAGYYGYTF TGTGCCAGCAGTTTAGGAGCGGGGTACTATGGCTACACCTTC
TRBJ2-2 NA NA TRBV9 CASSPRSGFANTGELFF TGTGCCAGCAGCCCCCGCAGCGGCTTCGCGAACACCGGGGAGCTGTTTTTT
TRBJ2-5 NA NA TRBV2 CASKRNSGETQYF TGTGCCAGCAAAAGGAACAGCGGGGAGACCCAGTACTTC